This T cell receptor beta chain is drawn from a study of early stage breast cancer tumors. Looking at the study overall: ER+/PR+/HER2- status applied to about 80% of the 16 invasive breast tumors. About 8 ER+/PR+/HER2- tumors were invasive ductal; a few were invasive lobular.

Germline V gene sequence: CDR1 LNHDA, CDR2 SQIVND (reference sequence). The V segment lost 3 bases and the J segment 1 base; nucleotides outside the gene matches: 8. The CDR3 spans 18 residues. Assay: immunoSEQ multiplex PCR; the TCRdb copy retains only in-frame clones and omits some. The profile shows some 7,800 clones, 70% to 85% of them singletons. The source of this sequence is a person in their sixties or seventies with breast cancer. The specimen sequenced was normal breast tissue next to the tumor. This chain connects TRBV19 to TRBJ2-6, with 8 bases fitting TRBD2. The CDR3 region is CASSIWGLGASGANVLTF. CDR3 nucleotide sequence: TGTGCCAGTAGTATTTGGGGACTAGGGGCTTCTGGGGCCAACGTCCTGACTTTC.